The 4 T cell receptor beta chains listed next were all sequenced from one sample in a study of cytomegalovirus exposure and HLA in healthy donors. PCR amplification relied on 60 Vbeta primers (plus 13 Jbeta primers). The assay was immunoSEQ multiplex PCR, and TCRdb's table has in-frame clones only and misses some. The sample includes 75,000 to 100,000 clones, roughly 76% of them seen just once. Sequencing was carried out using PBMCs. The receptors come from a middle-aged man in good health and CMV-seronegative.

The CDR3 spells CASSPRGTDYEQYF. CDR3 nucleotides: TGTGCCAGCAGCCCTAGGGGGACAGACTACGAGCAGTACTTC. This chain joins TRBV7-2 and TRBJ2-7; 7 bases are a match to TRBD1. Germline V gene data show CDR1 as SGHTA and CDR2 as FQGNSA. The CDR3 loop spans 14 amino acids. The V segment lost 5 bases and the J segment 3 bases; nucleotides outside the gene matches: 7.

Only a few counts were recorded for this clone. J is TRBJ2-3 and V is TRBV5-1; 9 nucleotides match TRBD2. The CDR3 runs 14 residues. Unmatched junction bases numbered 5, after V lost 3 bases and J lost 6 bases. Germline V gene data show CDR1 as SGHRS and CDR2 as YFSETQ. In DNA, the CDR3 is TGCGCCAGCAGCTCCCGGACTAGCGCTGATACGCAGTATTTT. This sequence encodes CASSSRTSADTQYF.

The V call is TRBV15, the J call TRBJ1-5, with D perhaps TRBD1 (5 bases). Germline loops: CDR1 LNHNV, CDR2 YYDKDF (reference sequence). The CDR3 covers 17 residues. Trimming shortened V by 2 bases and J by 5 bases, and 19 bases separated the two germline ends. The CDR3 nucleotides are TGTGCCACCAGCAGACCCGGGGACCTCGGGAGGGATCAGCCCCAGCATTTT. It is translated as CATSRPGDLGRDQPQHF. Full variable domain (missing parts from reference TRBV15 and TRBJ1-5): DAMVIQNPRYQVTQFGKPVTLSCSQTLNHNVMYWYQQKSSQAPKLLFHYYDKDFNNEADTPDNFQSRRPNTSFCFLDIRSPGLGDTAMYLCATSRPGDLGRDQPQHFGDGTRLSIL.

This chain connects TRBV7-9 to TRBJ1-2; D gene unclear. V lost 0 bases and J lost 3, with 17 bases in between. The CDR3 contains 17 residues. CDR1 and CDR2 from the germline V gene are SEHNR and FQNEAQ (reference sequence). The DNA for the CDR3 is TGTGCCAGCAGCTTAGCGCCCCCGGCAGGCGACGACTATGGCTACACCTTC. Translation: CASSLAPPAGDDYGYTF.